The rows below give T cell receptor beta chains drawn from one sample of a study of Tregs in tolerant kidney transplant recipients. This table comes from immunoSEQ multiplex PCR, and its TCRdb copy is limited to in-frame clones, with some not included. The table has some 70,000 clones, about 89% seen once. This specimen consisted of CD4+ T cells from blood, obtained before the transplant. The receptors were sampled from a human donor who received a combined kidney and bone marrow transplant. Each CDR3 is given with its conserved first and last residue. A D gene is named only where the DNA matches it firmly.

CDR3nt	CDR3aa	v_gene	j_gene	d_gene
TGTGCCAGCAGGCCCGGGACACAGAACACCGGGGAGCTGTTTTTT	CASRPGTQNTGELFF	TRBV2	TRBJ2-2	.
TGTGCCAGCAGTCAACAGCCTAAGAGCTCCTACGAGCAGTACTTC	CASSQQPKSSYEQYF	TRBV28	TRBJ2-7	.
TGTGCCAGCAGTCTCAACAGGGGGCGCGGCGGGGAGCTGTTTTTT	CASSLNRGRGGELFF	TRBV27	TRBJ2-2	TRBD1
TGTGCCAGCAGTTACTCTGGACTAGGGGTCTACAATGAGCAGTTCTTC	CASSYSGLGVYNEQFF	TRBV6-5	TRBJ2-1	TRBD2
TGTGCCAGCAGTTTCTTGGGGGACAGGGTGTACGAGCAGTACTTC	CASSFLGDRVYEQYF	TRBV27	TRBJ2-7	TRBD1
TGTGCCAACATGACGGACACAAGGTACCAAGAGACCCAGTACTTC	CANMTDTRYQETQYF	TRBV11-2	TRBJ2-5	.
TGTGCCAGCAGCTTAGATCAGGGTCACAATGAGCAGTTCTTC	CASSLDQGHNEQFF	TRBV11-2	TRBJ2-1	.
TGTGCCAGCGATGACAACAACTCTGGAAACACCATATATTTT	CASDDNNSGNTIYF	TRBV28	TRBJ1-3	.
TGCGCCAGCAGGGTCAGCGGGAGGGACGAGCAGTACTTC	CASRVSGRDEQYF	TRBV10-2	TRBJ2-7	TRBD2
TGTGCCTTATGGGACAGGGATGAAAAACTGTTTTTT	CALWDRDEKLFF	TRBV30	TRBJ1-4	TRBD1
TGTGCCAGCAGCTCCGAACTCTCTGGAAACACCATATATTTT	CASSSELSGNTIYF	TRBV7-2	TRBJ1-3	.
TGTGCCAGTAGCCAGGACAGGGACGAGCAGTACTTC	CASSQDRDEQYF	TRBV19	TRBJ2-7	TRBD1
TGCAGCGTTGGACTAGCGGGAGAGAGGGCAGATACGCAGTATTTT	CSVGLAGERADTQYF	TRBV29-1	TRBJ2-3	TRBD2
TGTGCCTGGAGAGCTCTAGCGATAGGCACCGGGGAGCTGTTTTTT	CAWRALAIGTGELFF	TRBV30	TRBJ2-2	.
TGCGCCAGCAGTGATGGGGCAGGTTTTAGCAATCAGCCCCAGCATTTT	CASSDGAGFSNQPQHF	TRBV10-2	TRBJ1-5	.
TGTGCCAGCAGTCAAACTCTGGACAGGGGGACGGCTGAAGCTTTCTTT	CASSQTLDRGTAEAFF	TRBV27	TRBJ1-1	TRBD1
TGTGCCAGCAGTTCTCAGGGGACGTTTGGGAATGAGCAGTTCTTC	CASSSQGTFGNEQFF	TRBV2	TRBJ2-1	.
TGTGCCAGCAGCTTCAGGAACACTGAAGCTTTCTTT	CASSFRNTEAFF	TRBV7-9	TRBJ1-1	.
TGTGCCAGCAGCTCTCCTGGCGGGGGGGGCACAGATACGCAGTATTTT	CASSSPGGGGTDTQYF	TRBV7-2	TRBJ2-3	TRBD2
TGTGCCAGCAGCCAAGGGGGAATTTATGGCTACACCTTC	CASSQGGIYGYTF	TRBV6-6	TRBJ1-2	.
TGTGCCAGCAGTAGAGCCGGGGTCAACACCGGGGAGCTGTTTTTT	CASSRAGVNTGELFF	TRBV6-1	TRBJ2-2	.
TGCGCCAGCAGCTTTAATTCCGGGTTTTCTGAAGCTTTCTTT	CASSFNSGFSEAFF	TRBV5-1	TRBJ1-1	.
TGCGCCAGCAGTCTCTATGGCGGGGAGCTGTTTTTT	CASSLYGGELFF	TRBV4-1	TRBJ2-2	.
TGTGCCAGCAGTCCGAGAGTCGAACCCTACGAGCAGTACTTC	CASSPRVEPYEQYF	TRBV28	TRBJ2-7	.
TGTGCCAGCAGTTACAACAGGGGGCGAGGAGGGTATACGCAGTATTTT	CASSYNRGRGGYTQYF	TRBV28	TRBJ2-3	TRBD1